The 26 T cell receptor beta chains below come from one sample, sequenced in a study of T cells expressing NK-cell markers. TCRdb reprocessed the 5' RACE reads; each CDR3 protein has one entry and no DNA is given. This table holds hundreds of thousands of distinct CDR3 sequences. The source material was blood T cells: a sorted CD56 or NKG2C T cell subset, CD4+ or CD8+ T cells, or bulk PBMC T cells (not recorded which). These receptors were collected from a woman between 18 and 70 years old in good health.

V and J are TRBV27 and TRBJ1-4. The CDR3 covers 14 residues. Germline-derived CDR1 and CDR2 are MNHEY and SMNVEV (reference sequence). The CDR3 is CASSSIVANEKLFF.

V usage is TRBV12-3 or TRBV12-4 and J usage is TRBJ2-3; TCRdb calls TRBD1, which cannot be checked without DNA. This CDR3 contains 14 residues. CDR3 protein: CASRDTGGIDTQYF.

CDR3 sequence reads: CASSQEWRLAYNEQFF. The rearrangement uses TRBV4-3 and TRBJ2-1; no DNA is available, so the TRBD2 call from TCRdb remains unchecked. The germline gives CDR1 LGHNA, CDR2 YSLEER. The CDR3 runs to 16 residues.

The V gene is TRBV5-6, the J gene TRBJ2-3; as DNA is missing, the TRBD1 call by TCRdb cannot be tested. Germline V gives CDR1 SGHDT, CDR2 YYEEEE. The CDR3 consists of 14 residues. Here the CDR3 reads CASSLSGATDTQYF.

This chain connects TRBV5-1 to TRBJ2-1; TCRdb indicates TRBD2, and absent DNA this call remains unverified. This CDR3 has 14 residues. The germline V gene encodes CDR1 SGHRS and CDR2 YFSETQ. The CDR3 spells CASSRPTSGAEQFF.

The chain has TRBV25-1 and TRBJ1-1; the D gene TCRdb calls, TRBD1, cannot be checked with no DNA. This CDR3 has 17 amino acids. CDR1 is MGHDK and CDR2 is SYGVNS in the germline V gene. This chain's CDR3 is CASSERRTGAVNTEAFF.

This sequence joins TRBV9 and TRBJ2-2; the TRBD1 assignment by TCRdb is unverifiable without DNA. The CDR3 is 15 residues long. From germline, CDR1 is SGDLS and CDR2 YYNGEE. The CDR3 is CASSRQGGWTGELFF.

The chain carries TRBV29-1 and TRBJ2-1; absent DNA, TCRdb's TRBD2 call cannot be checked. Germline loops: CDR1 SQVTM, CDR2 ANQGSEA. The CDR3 has 16 amino acids. CDR3 loop: CSVAPGALASYNEQFF.

The rearrangement joins TRBV7-3 to TRBJ2-7. The germline CDR1 and CDR2 sequences are SGHTA and FQGTGA. The CDR3 sequence is 16 residues long. The CDR3 sequence: CASSLSSSAGSYEQYF.

The chain couples TRBV24-1 to TRBJ2-1; checking the TCRdb D call of TRBD1 is not possible without DNA. CDR3 length equals 15 residues. Germline V lookup: CDR1 KGHDR, CDR2 SFDVKD. CDR3 in amino acids: CATRQGPLGDNEQFF.

J is TRBJ2-5 and V is TRBV6-5; TCRdb names TRBD2, which stays unverified in the absence of DNA. The germline CDR1 and CDR2 sequences are MNHEY and SVGAGI. The CDR3 consists of 14 residues. CDR3: CASSYSGRQETQYF.

The chain couples TRBV12-3 or TRBV12-4 to TRBJ2-7; TCRdb gives TRBD2 as the D gene, but with no DNA this cannot be confirmed. The CDR3 loop spans 12 amino acids. CDR3: CASSLREPEQYF.

This chain joins TRBV20-1 and TRBJ1-5; without DNA, the TCRdb call of TRBD1 cannot be checked. The CDR3 loop spans 18 amino acids. Germline CDR1 DFQATT, CDR2 SNEGSKA (reference sequence). The CDR3 reads CSAKPRTGKKSSNQPQHF.

The chain has TRBV5-4 and TRBJ2-2; TCRdb picks TRBD1, but there is no DNA to check that call. This CDR3 comprises 16 residues. The germline CDR1 and CDR2 sequences are SGHNT and YYREEE (reference sequence). CDR3 loop: CASSHAATGSGGELFF.

The rearrangement links TRBV7-2 to TRBJ2-1. This CDR3 has 12 residues. The germline gives CDR1 SGHTA, CDR2 FQGNSA. CDR3 region: CASSLTWSEQFF.

This chain connects TRBV6-5 to TRBJ2-5; TCRdb indicates TRBD2, and absent DNA this call remains unverified. CDR1 is MNHEY, CDR2 SVGAGI, per germline. This CDR3 is built from 12 residues. The CDR3: CASGPAQETQYF.

V and J are TRBV7-8 and TRBJ1-5; the TRBD1 assignment by TCRdb is unverifiable without DNA. Germline V gene lookup returns CDR1 SGHVS and CDR2 FQNEAQ. The CDR3 is 15 amino acids. CDR3 residues: CASTPGWGSNQPQHF.

The chain uses TRBV5-1 and TRBJ2-3. The CDR3 length is 15 residues. The germline gives CDR1 SGHRS, CDR2 YFSETQ. The CDR3 protein is CASSPDGRLTDTQYF.

V gene TRBV11-2 combines with J gene TRBJ2-2. The CDR3 is made up of 16 amino acids. Per the germline V gene, CDR1 is SGHAT and CDR2 is FQNNGV. CDR3 sequence: CASSSHGSRNTGELFF.

The chain combines TRBV20-1 with TRBJ1-1; lacking DNA, the TRBD1 call made by TCRdb goes unchecked. The CDR3 runs to 13 residues. In germline, CDR1 is DFQATT, CDR2 SNEGSKA (reference sequence). CDR3: CSASGGGYTEAFF.

The chain joins TRBV27 to TRBJ2-2; TCRdb's assignment of TRBD2 cannot be checked, as there is no DNA. The CDR3 loop spans 17 amino acids. Per the germline V gene, CDR1 is MNHEY and CDR2 is SMNVEV (reference sequence). CDR3: CASSPFGLAGNTGELFF.

V is TRBV11-2 and J is TRBJ2-5; TCRdb designates TRBD1, a call that cannot be tested without DNA. Germline CDR1 SGHAT, CDR2 FQNNGV. The CDR3 runs to 14 residues. CDR3 amino acids: CASSLGTEQETQYF.

This chain uses TRBV14 with TRBJ2-4; TCRdb lists TRBD1, though no DNA is available to test this call. The CDR3 length is 14 residues. Looked up from germline, CDR1 is SGHDN and CDR2 is FVKESK. The CDR3 loop reads CASSQAQGRNIQYF.

The chain joins TRBV7-2 to TRBJ2-3; TCRdb's D gene call, TRBD1, goes unchecked for lack of DNA. The CDR3 is 15 amino acids. Per the germline V gene, CDR1 is SGHTA and CDR2 is FQGNSA. CDR3 amino acids: CASSSPRKSTDTQYF.

The chain combines TRBV5-4 with TRBJ1-2; TCRdb reports TRBD1, a call that lacks DNA to check it against. Germline V CDR1 and CDR2: SGHNT, YYREEE (reference sequence). This CDR3 contains 16 residues. The CDR3 is CASSPSPDRSSYGYTF.

The chain couples TRBV20-1 to TRBJ2-7. The CDR3 totals 14 residues. Germline V gene sequence: CDR1 DFQATT, CDR2 SNEGSKA (reference sequence). Here the CDR3 reads CSARDSYIYVEQYF.